This TCR beta chain was found in a study of T cells expressing NK-cell markers. Study conclusions and caveats: There remained a lack of clarity about HCMV specificity of expanded NKG2C+ T cell clones. In about six donors, dominant NKG2C+ clonotypes were roughly 1.0-7.0% of CD8+ T cells.

TCRdb re-called the 5' RACE reads; one entry per CDR3 protein, DNA not given. The specimen's table records some 390,000 distinct CDR3 sequences. Note on this clonotype: Its antigen is undetermined.

The CDR3 sequence is 15 residues long. Germline-derived CDR1 and CDR2 are SGHVS and FNYEAQ. The rearrangement uses TRBV7-6 and TRBJ2-5; TCRdb proposes TRBD1, but this gene call is untestable without DNA. The receptor was isolated from a woman between 45 and 60 years old in good health. Sequenced material: blood T cells: a sorted CD56 or NKG2C T cell subset, CD4+ or CD8+ T cells, or bulk PBMC T cells (not recorded which). The CDR3 loop is CASSFRPLAQETQYF.